This T cell receptor (beta chain) originates from a study of shared clonotypes between healthy human individuals. Across the study: Each donor contributed plates that comprised three CD4 naive, three CD4 memory, two CD8 naive and one CD8 memory.

Per the germline V gene, CDR1 is MNHEY and CDR2 is SVGAGI. Trimming removed 7 bases from V and 0 bases from J; junction bases left unmatched: 2. The CDR3 has 14 amino acids. This clone was seen just once. Its antigen is undetermined. Using immunoSEQ multiplex PCR, the repertoire was profiled, and TCRdb retains in-frame clones only, with some absent. The data show roughly 2.4 million clones, with about 94% seen just once and around 0.13% held by the top ten. Whole-study results and caveats: Few donors restricted represented genetic and exposure-history diversity. Relative to memory subsets, naive subsets generally showed larger estimated richness.

The J gene is TRBJ2-2, the V gene TRBV6-5; TRBD2 aligns across 7 bases. Sequencing was carried out using naive CD4+ T cells sorted from blood. Subset defined: CD45RA+ positively selected. This sequence was found in a man between 18 and 35 years old in good health. CDR3 in amino acids: CASTLAANTGELFF. The DNA of the CDR3 is TGTGCCAGCACTCTAGCGGCGAACACCGGGGAGCTGTTTTTT.